A single sample is the source of the 16 T cell receptor beta chains below, sequenced in a study of technical replicates of blood from a few donors (dated by TCRdb to about 2017). The library came from the immunoSEQ multiplex PCR assay. TCRdb carries this immuneACCESS record with in-frame sequences only. Its versions omit some clonotypes, under half of them owing to an unresolved V gene in the studies checked, with the rest unexplained. The sample profile shows more than 95,000 clones; 95% of them were found once. The top ten clonotypes cover around 0.21% of the sample. The material sequenced was T cells isolated from PBMCs. The receptors were gathered from a human donor in good health.

V and J are TRBV7-9 and TRBJ1-1; 8 bases map to TRBD1. The CDR3 sequence is 14 residues long. The ends lost 7 bases at V and 0 bases at J; junction bases unmatched: 4. CDR1 and CDR2 from the germline V gene are SEHNR and FQNEAQ (reference sequence). This chain's CDR3 is CASMTGAMNTEAFF. The CDR3 nucleotides read TGTGCCAGCATGACAGGGGCCATGAACACTGAAGCTTTCTTT.

CDR3 coding DNA: TGTGCCAGTAGTATGGGGTGGGCGGGGTATAGCAATCAGCCCCAGCATTTT. Translated, it gives CASSMGWAGYSNQPQHF. This rearrangement joins TRBV19 to TRBJ1-5; D is unclear. The CDR3 has 17 amino acids. Germline-derived CDR1 and CDR2 are LNHDA and SQIVND (reference sequence). V was trimmed by 3 bases and J by 0 bases, leaving 15 bases between them.

The chain is built from TRBV4-1 and TRBJ2-7; possible D gene TRBD2, 6 bases. The V end was cut by 1 base, the J end by 7 bases, with 17 bases between. The CDR3 has 15 residues. CDR1 and CDR2 from the germline V gene are MGHRA and YSYEKL. The CDR3 protein is CASSQVPNGAGEQYF. As DNA, the CDR3 is TGCGCCAGCAGCCAAGTGCCCAATGGGGCGGGAGAGCAGTACTTC.

CDR3 sequence reads: CASSLTMRDRVYSGNTIYF. The CDR3 nucleotides are TGTGCCAGCAGCTTAACTATGCGGGACAGGGTTTACTCTGGAAACACCATATATTTT. The gene calls are TRBV13 and TRBJ1-3; the match to TRBD1 covers 9 bases. The ends lost 2 bases at V and 0 bases at J; junction bases unmatched: 11. This CDR3 has 19 amino acids. Germline V CDR1 and CDR2: PRHDT, FYEKMQ (reference sequence).

The V gene is TRBV28, the J gene TRBJ2-3, with D perhaps TRBD1 (5 bases). V shed 4 bases and J shed 4 bases, with 18 bases lying between them. The germline CDR1 and CDR2 sequences are MDHEN and SYDVKM. The CDR3 extends over 16 amino acids. The CDR3 nucleotides read TGTGCCAGCAGTTCCCCCGCGGCAGGGAACCCAGATACGCAGTATTTT. Its translation is CASSSPAAGNPDTQYF. Full variable domain (missing parts from reference TRBV28 and TRBJ2-3): DVKVTQSSRYLVKRTGEKVFLECVQDMDHENMFWYRQDPGLGLRLIYFSYDVKMKEKGDIPEGYSVSREKKERFSLILESASTNQTSMYLCASSSPAAGNPDTQYFGPGTRLTVL.

V is TRBV2 and J is TRBJ2-7; D gene ambiguous. This CDR3 region has 10 residues. With 4 bases removed from V and 5 bases from J, the gap between germline ends came to 3 bases. Germline CDR1 and CDR2: SNHLY and FYNNEI. In DNA form, the CDR3 reads TGTGCCAGCAGTGTAAACGAGCAGTACTTC. Protein sequence: CASSVNEQYF.

V usage is TRBV2 and J usage is TRBJ2-7; D perhaps matches TRBD2 (6 bases). V gave up 8 bases and J gave up 2 bases, with 16 bases separating them. CDR3 length: 14 residues. Germline values: CDR1 SNHLY, CDR2 FYNNEI. Here the CDR3 DNA reads TGTGCCAGCGGAGGGTCGGACGAAGCCTACGAGCAGTACTTC. It yields the protein CASGGSDEAYEQYF.

This chain joins TRBV5-6 and TRBJ1-1, with 8 bases lining up with TRBD1. The V gene's germline CDR1 is SGHDT and CDR2 YYEEEE. The CDR3 has 15 amino acids. The ends lost 2 bases at V and 1 base at J; junction bases unmatched: 4. The CDR3 DNA reads as TGTGCCAGCAGCTTCCCCGGGACAGGGAACACTGAAGCTTTCTTT. Its translation is CASSFPGTGNTEAFF.

The CDR3 sequence is CASSLGPGQFGYTF. The CDR3, as DNA: TGTGCCAGCAGCTTAGGCCCGGGACAGTTTGGCTACACCTTC. The V call is TRBV7-9, the J call TRBJ1-2; 7 bases match TRBD1. Looked up from germline, CDR1 is SEHNR and CDR2 is FQNEAQ (reference sequence). The CDR3 is 14 amino acids. Unmatched junction bases numbered 6, after V lost 1 base and J lost 7 bases.

The rearrangement joins TRBV5-1 to TRBJ1-3; D not resolved. The CDR3 runs 13 residues. Trimming shortened V by 0 bases and J by 4 bases, and 5 bases separated the two germline ends. Germline values: CDR1 SGHRS, CDR2 YFSETQ. The CDR3 nucleotides read TGCGCCAGCAGCTTGGGTCCGGGAAACACCATATATTTT. Its translation is CASSLGPGNTIYF.

V gene TRBV28 combines with J gene TRBJ2-1; D perhaps matches TRBD1 (6 bases). From germline, CDR1 is MDHEN and CDR2 SYDVKM. This CDR3 has 16 amino acids. Trimming took off 5 bases at V and 0 bases at J, with 14 bases between the two ends. The CDR3 DNA reads as TGTGCCAGCAGTGCTGCAGGGGACCCCTCCTACAATGAGCAGTTCTTC. Translated, it gives CASSAAGDPSYNEQFF.

This chain links TRBV6-5 with TRBJ2-7, with TRBD2 matching over 9 bases. V shed 5 bases and J 3 bases; nucleotides not matched to a gene: 8. Germline loops: CDR1 MNHEY, CDR2 SVGAGI. The CDR3 is 15 amino acids. The CDR3 is CASSISSGGHYEQYF. The CDR3 DNA is TGTGCCAGCAGTATAAGTAGCGGGGGCCACTACGAGCAGTACTTC.

The CDR3 sequence is CASTPGQGISGANVLTF. The CDR3 DNA follows: TGTGCCAGCACCCCGGGACAGGGGATCTCTGGGGCCAACGTCCTGACTTTC. The chain recombines TRBV11-3 with TRBJ2-6, with 10 bases that match TRBD1. The germline V gene has CDR1 SGHNT and CDR2 YENEEA. The CDR3 is 17 amino acids. V shed 7 bases and J 0 bases; nucleotides not matched to a gene: 6.

The chain carries TRBV6-6 and TRBJ1-5, with D possibly being TRBD1 (6 bases). Trimming took 6 bases from V and 0 from J, leaving 12 bases between them. The CDR3 covers 15 residues. Germline CDR1 and CDR2: MNHNY and SVGAGI (reference sequence). The CDR3 is CASSVGAYSNQPQHF. CDR3 bases: TGTGCCAGCAGCGTGGGGGCTTATAGCAATCAGCCCCAGCATTTT.

This chain connects TRBV27 to TRBJ2-3; TRBD2 matches at 8 bases. The germline V gene encodes CDR1 MNHEY and CDR2 SMNVEV (reference sequence). The J segment lost 1 base and the V segment lost 4 bases, leaving 4 bases of the junction unmatched. CDR3 length: 15 residues. As DNA, the CDR3 is TGTGCCAGCAGTTCTCCGGGACTAGGCACAGATACGCAGTATTTT. It translates to CASSSPGLGTDTQYF.

This clone was observed a single time. The chain combines TRBV29-1 with TRBJ2-1; a possible D gene is TRBD2 (5 bases). The CDR3 spans 14 residues. V gave up 6 bases and J gave up 0 bases, with 12 bases separating them. Germline V CDR1 and CDR2: SQVTM, ANQGSEA. CDR3: CSVVSGNSYNEQFF. CDR3 nucleotide sequence: TGCAGCGTCGTCAGCGGAAACTCCTACAATGAGCAGTTCTTC.